The 10 T cell receptor beta chains in this list originate from one sample, sequenced in a study of T-cell memory formation after mild COVID-19. TCRdb fed the 5' RACE reads into MiXCR, producing one record per CDR3 protein. The table shows about 310,000 distinct CDR3 sequences, with about 16% occurring only once. The sample taken for sequencing was PBMCs or a T cell subset sorted from them (not recorded which). The source of these receptors is a man between 18 and 29 years old who had mild COVID-19 (a few samples of this study predate the infection). Cell type and time point are not known.

V and J are TRBV10-3 and TRBJ2-5, with 7 nucleotides matching TRBD2. CDR3 length equals 15 residues. CDR1 and CDR2 (germline): ENHRY, SYGVKD. V trimming: 1 base; J trimming: 5 bases; junction bases outside the gene matches: 7. DNA of the CDR3: TGTGCCATCAGTGAGTTGTTAGCGGGTGTGGAGACCCAGTACTTC. Translation gives CAISELLAGVETQYF.

This clonotype has ten or more counts. The chain joins TRBV27 to TRBJ1-6; D not resolved. From germline, CDR1 is MNHEY and CDR2 SMNVEV (reference sequence). The CDR3 has 14 residues. The germline V and J ends were trimmed by 7 bases and 6 bases, with 13 bases remaining between them. Here the CDR3 reads CASMVGSVNSPLHF. The CDR3 DNA reads as TGTGCCAGCATGGTGGGCTCTGTTAATTCACCCCTCCACTTT.

This clonotype was counted only a few times. V gene TRBV25-1 combines with J gene TRBJ1-2, with D perhaps TRBD1 (5 bases). Germline V CDR1 and CDR2: MGHDK, SYGVNS. The CDR3 sequence is 13 residues long. With 4 bases removed from V and 6 bases from J, the gap between germline ends came to 12 bases. CDR3 residues: CASSAPQGNGYTF. The CDR3 coding sequence is TGTGCCAGCAGTGCCCCCCAGGGAAATGGCTACACCTTC.

The rearrangement uses TRBV7-2 and TRBJ2-7; 10 bases fit TRBD2. The CDR3 has 15 amino acids. Germline V gene lookup returns CDR1 SGHTA and CDR2 FQGNSA. J gave up 7 bases and V 1 base, and 7 bases lay outside the gene matches. The CDR3 bases are TGTGCCAGCAGCTTAGATATAGCGGGGGGAAGGGAGCAGTACTTC. It encodes CASSLDIAGGREQYF.

The chain recombines TRBV24-1 with TRBJ1-5, with TRBD1 identical over 10 bases. The length of the CDR3 is 16 residues. Germline CDR1 is KGHDR and CDR2 is SFDVKD. V was clipped by 7 bases and J by 5 bases; unmatched bases: 10. CDR3 in DNA: TGTGCCACCAGCTTAAGCACCGGGACAGGGGATCAGCCCCAGCATTTT. Translated, it gives CATSLSTGTGDQPQHF.

The genes are TRBV5-1 and TRBJ2-5, with 9 nucleotides matching TRBD2. The CDR3 contains 18 residues. J was trimmed by 5 bases and V by 0 bases; bases with no gene match: 14. Germline assignment: CDR1 SGHRS and CDR2 YFSETQ. The CDR3 region is CASSLEPAGGPFGETQYF. DNA for the CDR3: TGCGCCAGCAGCTTGGAACCAGCGGGGGGTCCCTTCGGGGAGACCCAGTACTTC.

This clonotype has at least ten counts. This chain uses TRBV7-9 with TRBJ2-7; 7 positions agree with TRBD2. Trimming removed 4 bases from V and 5 bases from J; junction bases left unmatched: 5. This CDR3 has 13 residues. Germline CDR1 reads SEHNR; CDR2 reads FQNEAQ (reference sequence). The CDR3 sequence is CASSSSGTNEQYF. Written as DNA, the CDR3 is TGTGCCAGCAGCTCCTCCGGGACTAACGAGCAGTACTTC.

This clonotype was found a few times. The V gene is TRBV9, the J gene TRBJ2-5; 15 positions match TRBD2. The ends lost 0 bases at V and 0 bases at J; junction bases unmatched: 9. Germline-derived CDR1 and CDR2 are SGDLS and YYNGEE. This CDR3 region has 20 residues. The CDR3 DNA is TGTGCCAGCAGCGTAGCTACCGCCGGACTAGCGGGGGGGTACCAAGAGACCCAGTACTTC. It codes for CASSVATAGLAGGYQETQYF.

This clonotype was observed a handful of times. The V gene is TRBV7-8, the J gene TRBJ2-2, with 9 bases lining up with TRBD1. CDR1 is SGHVS and CDR2 is FQNEAQ in the germline V gene. The V gene end was trimmed by 7 bases and the J gene end by 3 bases; junction bases not matched to a gene: 6. This CDR3 has 15 residues. The CDR3 loop reads CASTSDRGDTGELFF. For the CDR3, the DNA is TGTGCCAGCACCTCAGACAGGGGGGACACCGGGGAGCTGTTTTTT.

This clonotype was counted between two and nine times. The chain employs TRBV2 and TRBJ2-5; a possible D gene is TRBD2 (6 bases). The germline gives CDR1 SNHLY, CDR2 FYNNEI. The CDR3 runs to 14 residues. The V end was cut by 5 bases, the J end by 6 bases, with 16 bases between. CDR3 nucleotides: TGTGCCAGCAGTTTAGCGGTTTCCAGACAGACCCAGTACTTC. Translating it yields CASSLAVSRQTQYF.